The clone carrying this T cell receptor (beta chain) was counted only a few times. What it binds is not known. PCR was performed using 60 Vbeta and 13 Jbeta primers. The protocol was immunoSEQ multiplex PCR, while the TCRdb copy is restricted to in-frame clones and leaves out a portion. The table includes 150,000 to 200,000 clones, 80% detected once. The source of the sample is a study of cytomegalovirus exposure and HLA in healthy donors. General study findings and limits: There were under 200 TCR beta chains listed as cytomegalovirus-associated. It was reported that the classifier diagnosed cytomegalovirus status with high specificity and sensitivity in both the original and validation cohorts.

This CDR3 has 16 amino acids. Germline V gene data show CDR1 as SNHLY and CDR2 as FYNNEI. V was shortened by 8 bases and J by 0 bases, with 17 bases between the two germline ends. This chain connects TRBV2 to TRBJ2-1; a weak D match, TRBD2 (6 bases). The TCR sequence derives from a woman in her 40s in good health and CMV-seronegative. The sample consisted of PBMCs. The CDR3 region has the DNA TGTGCCAGCTTATCCCTAGCGTTGAGCTCCTACAATGAGCAGTTCTTC. Amino acids: CASLSLALSSYNEQFF.